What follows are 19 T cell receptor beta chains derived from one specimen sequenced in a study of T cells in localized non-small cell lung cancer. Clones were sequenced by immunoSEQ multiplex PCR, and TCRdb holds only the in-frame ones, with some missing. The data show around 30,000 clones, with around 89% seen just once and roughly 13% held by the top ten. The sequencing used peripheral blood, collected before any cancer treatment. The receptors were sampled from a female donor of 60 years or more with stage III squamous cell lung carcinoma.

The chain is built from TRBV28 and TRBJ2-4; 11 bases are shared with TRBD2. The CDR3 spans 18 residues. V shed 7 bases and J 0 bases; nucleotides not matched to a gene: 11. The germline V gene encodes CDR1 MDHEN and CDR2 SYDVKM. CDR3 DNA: TGTGCCAGCACTACTTTTTCCGGGACTAGCGGAGCCAAAAACATTCAGTACTTC. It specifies CASTTFSGTSGAKNIQYF.

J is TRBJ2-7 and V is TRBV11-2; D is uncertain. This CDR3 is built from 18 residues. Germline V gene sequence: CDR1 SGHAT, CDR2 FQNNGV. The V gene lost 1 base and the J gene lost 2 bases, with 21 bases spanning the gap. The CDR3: CASSLGVGRPEAPYEQYF. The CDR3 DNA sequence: TGTGCCAGCAGCTTAGGAGTCGGGCGGCCCGAGGCCCCCTACGAGCAGTACTTC.

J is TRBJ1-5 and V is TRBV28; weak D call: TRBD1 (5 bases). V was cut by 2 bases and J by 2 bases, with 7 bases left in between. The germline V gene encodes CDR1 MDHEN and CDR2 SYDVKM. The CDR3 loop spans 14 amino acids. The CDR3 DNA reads TGTGCCAGCAGTTTAATGGGGCGCAATCAGCCCCAGCATTTT. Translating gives CASSLMGRNQPQHF.

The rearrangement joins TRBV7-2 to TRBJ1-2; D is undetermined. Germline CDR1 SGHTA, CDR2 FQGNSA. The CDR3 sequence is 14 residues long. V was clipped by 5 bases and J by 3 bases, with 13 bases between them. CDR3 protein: CASSPGSLDYGYTF. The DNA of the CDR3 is TGTGCCAGCAGCCCCGGCTCCTTGGACTATGGCTACACCTTC.

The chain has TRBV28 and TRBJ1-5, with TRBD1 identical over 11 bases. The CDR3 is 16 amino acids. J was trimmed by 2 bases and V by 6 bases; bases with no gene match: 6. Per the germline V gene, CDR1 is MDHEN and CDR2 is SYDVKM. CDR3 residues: CASSSGTGGGNQPQHF. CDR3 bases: TGTGCCAGCAGCTCCGGGACAGGGGGTGGCAATCAGCCCCAGCATTTT.

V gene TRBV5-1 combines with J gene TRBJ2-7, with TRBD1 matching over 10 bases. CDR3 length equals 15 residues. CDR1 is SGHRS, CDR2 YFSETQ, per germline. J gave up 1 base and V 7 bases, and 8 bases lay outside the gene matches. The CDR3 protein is CASSGGQGGSYEQYF. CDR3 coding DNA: TGCGCCAGCTCCGGCGGACAGGGGGGTTCCTACGAGCAGTACTTC.

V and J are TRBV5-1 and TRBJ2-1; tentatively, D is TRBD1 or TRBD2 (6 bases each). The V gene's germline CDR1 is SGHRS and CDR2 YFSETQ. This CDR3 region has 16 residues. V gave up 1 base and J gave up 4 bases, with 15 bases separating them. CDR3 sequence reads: CASSLMSRGEYNEQFF. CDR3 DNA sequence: TGCGCCAGCAGCTTGATGTCGAGGGGGGAATACAATGAGCAGTTCTTC.

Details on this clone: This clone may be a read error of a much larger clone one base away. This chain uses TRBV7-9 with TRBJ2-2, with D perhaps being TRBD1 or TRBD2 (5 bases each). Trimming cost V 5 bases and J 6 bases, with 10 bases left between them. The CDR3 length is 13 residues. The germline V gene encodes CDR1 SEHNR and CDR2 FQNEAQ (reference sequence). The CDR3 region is CASSLRDPGELFF. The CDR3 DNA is TGTGCCAGCAGCCTAAGGGACCCCGGGGAGCTGTTTTTT.

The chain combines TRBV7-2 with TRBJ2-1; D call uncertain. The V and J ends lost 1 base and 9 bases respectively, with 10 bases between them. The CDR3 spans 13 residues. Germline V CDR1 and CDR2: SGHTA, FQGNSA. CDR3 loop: CASSLGQDREQFF. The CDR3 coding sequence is TGTGCCAGCAGCTTAGGCCAGGACCGTGAGCAGTTCTTC. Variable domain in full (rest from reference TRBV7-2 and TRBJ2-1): GAGVSQSPSNKVTEKGKDVELRCDPISGHTALYWYRQSLGQGLEFLIYFQGNSAPDKSGLPSDRFSAERTGGSVSTLTIQRTQQEDSAVYLCASSLGQDREQFFGPGTRLTVL.

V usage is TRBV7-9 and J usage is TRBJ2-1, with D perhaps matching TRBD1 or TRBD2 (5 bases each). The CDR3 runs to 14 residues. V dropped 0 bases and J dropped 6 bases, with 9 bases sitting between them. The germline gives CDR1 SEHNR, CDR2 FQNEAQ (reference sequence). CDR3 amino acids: CASSLARGSNEQFF. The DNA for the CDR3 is TGTGCCAGCAGCTTAGCGAGGGGAAGCAATGAGCAGTTCTTC.

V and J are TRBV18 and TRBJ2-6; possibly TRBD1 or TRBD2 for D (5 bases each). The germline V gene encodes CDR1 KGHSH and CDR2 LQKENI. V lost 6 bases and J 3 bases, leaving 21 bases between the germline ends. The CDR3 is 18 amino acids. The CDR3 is CASSREGQESYGANVLTF. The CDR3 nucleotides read TGTGCCAGCTCGCGAGAGGGGCAGGAGAGTTATGGGGCCAACGTCCTGACTTTC.

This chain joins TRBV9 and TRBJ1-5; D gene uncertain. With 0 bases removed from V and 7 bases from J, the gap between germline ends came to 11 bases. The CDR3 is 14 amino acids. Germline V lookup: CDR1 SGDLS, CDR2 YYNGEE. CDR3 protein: CASSVASAGQPQHF. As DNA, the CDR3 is TGTGCCAGCAGCGTAGCTAGCGCCGGACAGCCCCAGCATTTT.

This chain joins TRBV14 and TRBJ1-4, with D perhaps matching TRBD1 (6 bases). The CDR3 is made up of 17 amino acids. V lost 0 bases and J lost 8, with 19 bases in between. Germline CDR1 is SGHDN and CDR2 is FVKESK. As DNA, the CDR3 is TGTGCCAGCAGCCAAGATCTGGGACACACCTTGGCGGAAAAACTGTTTTTT. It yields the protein CASSQDLGHTLAEKLFF.

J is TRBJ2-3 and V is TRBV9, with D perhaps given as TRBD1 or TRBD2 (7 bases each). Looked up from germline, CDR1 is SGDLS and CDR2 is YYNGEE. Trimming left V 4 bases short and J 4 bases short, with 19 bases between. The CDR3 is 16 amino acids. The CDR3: CASSPGGAGTADTQYF. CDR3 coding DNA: TGTGCCAGCAGCCCAGGGGGGGCGGGAACCGCAGATACGCAGTATTTT.

The CDR3 region is CASSTQGNEKLFF. CDR3 in DNA: TGTGCCAGCAGTACACAGGGAAATGAAAAACTGTTTTTT. The chain couples TRBV6-1 to TRBJ1-4, with D perhaps TRBD1 (6 bases). Trimming took off 5 bases at V and 5 bases at J, with 9 bases between the two ends. The CDR3 consists of 13 residues. Per germline, CDR1 MNHNS and CDR2 SASEGT.

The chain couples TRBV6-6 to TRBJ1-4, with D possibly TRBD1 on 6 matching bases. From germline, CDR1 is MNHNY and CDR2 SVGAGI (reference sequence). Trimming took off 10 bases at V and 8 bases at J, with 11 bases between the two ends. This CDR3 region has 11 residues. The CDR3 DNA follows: TGTGCCACCACAGGGAACGAAAAACTGTTTTTT. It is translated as CATTGNEKLFF.

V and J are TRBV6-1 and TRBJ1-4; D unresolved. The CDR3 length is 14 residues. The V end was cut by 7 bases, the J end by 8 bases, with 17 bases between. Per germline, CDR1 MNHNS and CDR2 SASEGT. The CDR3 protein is CASIRGLWEEKLFF. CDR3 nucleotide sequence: TGTGCCAGCATTCGCGGCCTGTGGGAGGAAAAACTGTTTTTT.

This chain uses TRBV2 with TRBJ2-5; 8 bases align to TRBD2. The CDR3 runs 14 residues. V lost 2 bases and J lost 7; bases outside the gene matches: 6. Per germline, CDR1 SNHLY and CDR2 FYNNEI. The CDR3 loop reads CASSESLAGGTQYF. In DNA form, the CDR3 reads TGTGCCAGCAGTGAAAGTCTAGCGGGTGGGACCCAGTACTTC.

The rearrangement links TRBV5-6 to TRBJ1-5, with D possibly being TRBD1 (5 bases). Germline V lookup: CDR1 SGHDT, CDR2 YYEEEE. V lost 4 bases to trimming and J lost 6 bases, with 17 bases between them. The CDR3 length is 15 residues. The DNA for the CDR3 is TGTGCCAGCAGCGTTCTCCGGGAGACAGCTCAGCCCCAGCATTTT. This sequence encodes CASSVLRETAQPQHF.